The clone carrying this T cell receptor beta chain was picked up a small number of times. Its antigen is unknown. Primed by a sample-barcoded 5' primer and a J-beta primer mix, a second PCR proceeded for 7 to 11 cycles. All cDNA molecules were each tagged by a template-switch adaptor with 12 random nucleotides. Using its own MiXCR run on the 5' RACE reads, TCRdb lists one record per CDR3 protein. The sample has roughly 800,000 distinct CDR3 sequences, roughly 64% seen once. The source of the sample is a study of blood T cells in healthy people across ages. Overall study results and limits: Any conclusive comparison of naive versus antigen-experienced cells was prevented by using unsorted PBMCs.

Staff drew ten milliliters of peripheral blood from each donor. Germline lookup yields CDR1 SEHNR and CDR2 FQNEAQ (reference sequence). Between the trimmed V and J ends, which lost 5 bases and 4 bases, there was a span of 8 bases. There are 12 residues in the CDR3. This clonotype originated in a man younger than 45 in good health. The V call is TRBV7-9, the J call TRBJ1-2; D uncertain. The sample consisted of blood. Written as DNA, the CDR3 is TGTGCCAGCAGCCCCCCGCCCTATGGCTACACCTTC. This translates into CASSPPPYGYTF.